This is a list of T cell receptor beta chains from one sample in a study of shared clonotypes between healthy human individuals. Sequencing was performed with immunoSEQ multiplex PCR; in TCRdb, only in-frame clones are kept and a portion is missing. The sample lists 560,000 or so clones, roughly 96% occurring once. The sequenced sample consisted of naive CD8+ T cells sorted from blood. The receptors were sampled from a woman between 25 and 40 years old in good health. Both conserved end residues are part of each CDR3. The D gene is left open where the match is weak. Expanded clones are given a class, and other clones once, few, many or no size at all.

>TRBV27|NA|TRBJ2-6|once
CASREGMGSGANVLTF
TGTGCCAGCAGGGAGGGGATGGGTTCTGGGGCCAACGTCCTGACTTTC
>TRBV25-1|NA|TRBJ2-3|NA
CASSEWGDGGTDTQYF
TGTGCCAGCAGTGAGTGGGGGGACGGAGGCACAGATACGCAGTATTTT
>TRBV5-1|NA|TRBJ2-2|NA
CASSREIGSTGELFF
TGCGCCAGCAGTCGGGAGATCGGTAGTACCGGGGAGCTGTTTTTT
>TRBV6-6|NA|TRBJ1-4|NA
CASSRQEPRQKLFF
TGTGCCAGCAGTCGACAGGAACCCAGACAAAAACTGTTTTTT
>TRBV28|TRBD2|TRBJ2-1|NA
CASSALAGNDEQFF
TGTGCCAGCAGTGCCCTAGCGGGAAACGATGAGCAGTTCTTC
>TRBV11-3|TRBD2|TRBJ2-5|NA
CASSPGLAGGGETQYF
TGTGCCAGCAGCCCCGGACTAGCGGGAGGAGGAGAGACCCAGTACTTC
>TRBV19|TRBD2|TRBJ2-7|NA
CASSPGLAVYEQYF
TGTGCCAGTAGTCCCGGACTAGCGGTCTACGAGCAGTACTTC
>TRBV28|NA|TRBJ1-3|few
CASSSSDTIYF
TGTGCCAGCAGTTCCAGCGACACCATATATTTT
>TRBV2|NA|TRBJ2-5|NA
CASSESPPQETQYF
TGTGCCAGCAGTGAAAGCCCCCCGCAAGAGACCCAGTACTTC
>TRBV7-9|TRBD1|TRBJ2-7|NA
CASSFFGDRASYEQYF
TGTGCCAGCAGCTTTTTTGGGGACAGAGCCTCCTACGAGCAGTACTTC
>TRBV6-5|NA|TRBJ1-5|NA
CASSVDLSNQPQHF
TGTGCCAGCAGTGTGGACCTTAGCAATCAGCCCCAGCATTTT
>TRBV27|NA|TRBJ2-1|NA
CASSLSSGAGYNEQFF
TGTGCCAGCAGTTTATCATCGGGGGCCGGCTACAATGAGCAGTTCTTC
>TRBV4-1|TRBD2|TRBJ2-7|NA
CASSQDTAGGGVYEQYF
TGCGCCAGCAGCCAAGATACGGCGGGAGGGGGGGTCTACGAGCAGTACTTC
>TRBV5-5|NA|TRBJ2-7|NA
CASSPIISWSEQYF
TGTGCCAGCAGCCCGATTATTTCGTGGAGCGAGCAGTACTTC
>TRBV13|TRBD2|TRBJ2-3|NA
CASNNPAALAGETDTQYF
TGTGCCAGCAACAACCCGGCAGCACTAGCGGGAGAGACAGATACGCAGTATTTT
>TRBV27|TRBD2|TRBJ2-1|NA
CASSWGGVGYDEQFF
TGTGCCAGCAGTTGGGGGGGAGTAGGGTATGATGAGCAGTTCTTC
>TRBV27|NA|TRBJ2-1|NA
CASRQFGSSYNEQFF
TGTGCCAGCCGCCAATTCGGGTCATCCTACAATGAGCAGTTCTTC
>TRBV28|NA|TRBJ1-1|few
CASSFDRLEAFF
TGTGCCAGCAGTTTCGACAGACTCGAAGCTTTCTTT
>TRBV10-2|NA|TRBJ1-5|NA
CASSESVESSNQPQHF
TGCGCCAGCAGTGAGTCGGTGGAGTCTAGCAATCAGCCCCAGCATTTT
>TRBV30|TRBD2|TRBJ2-1|once
CATQRGTSSYNEQFF
TGTGCCACCCAGAGAGGGACTAGCTCCTACAATGAGCAGTTCTTC